This T cell receptor (beta chain) came from a study of blood T cell repertoires in COVID-19. Across the whole study: T cells, B-cell-depleted T cells, or PBMCs supplied cDNA or gDNA.

CDR1 and CDR2 from the germline V gene are SGHAT and FQNNGV. The CDR3 loop spans 14 amino acids. V lost 5 bases, J lost 4 bases, and 3 bases stayed unmatched. The method was immunoSEQ multiplex PCR; TCRdb's version includes in-frame clones alone and lacks a portion of them. Among 71,000 or so clones listed, just over 90% were seen once. The sequenced sample consisted of peripheral blood. This chain uses TRBV11-2 with TRBJ2-7; 12 bases match TRBD2. The receptor comes from a woman between 18 and 29 years old with acute or convalescent COVID-19. The CDR3: CASSPLAGGYEQYF. DNA for the CDR3: TGTGCCAGCAGCCCCCTAGCGGGAGGGTACGAGCAGTACTTC. Using reference TRBV11-2 and TRBJ2-7 for the parts outside the CDR3, the full variable domain is EAGVAQSPRYKIIEKRQSVAFWCNPISGHATLYWYQQILGQGPKLLIQFQNNGVVDDSQLPKDRFSAERLKGVDSTLKIQPAKLEDSAVYLCASSPLAGGYEQYFGPGTRLTVT.